This T cell receptor (beta chain) emerged from a study of cytomegalovirus exposure and HLA in healthy donors. Study information: The Caucasian-associated ancestry cluster held over 65% of 300 to 500 genotyped donors. Findings and caveats of the study: Presence/absence analysis assumed near-uniform sequencing depth across donors. Researchers reported in a later analysis that a missense DCLRE1C variant was tied to TCR beta V- and J-gene trimming.

Points on this clone: Its antigen is as yet unknown.

Vbeta (60) and Jbeta (13) primers were used in the PCR. Here immunoSEQ multiplex PCR was the method, and the copy in TCRdb shows in-frame clones only, minus some. The top ten hold 6.5% of the sample, which has about 150,000 clones, around 66% seen once. The CDR3 extends over 14 amino acids. The junction had 9 bases not matched to a gene; V was cut back by 7 bases and J by 4 bases. Germline V gene sequence: CDR1 LNHDA, CDR2 SQIVND (reference sequence). The chain joins TRBV19 to TRBJ1-1, with 7 nucleotides matching TRBD1. Sequenced: PBMCs. This TCR derives from a woman aged 60 to 75 in good health and CMV-seronegative. The CDR3 loop is CASTVAGGSTEAFF. The CDR3 DNA is TGTGCCAGTACCGTGGCAGGGGGTAGCACTGAAGCTTTCTTT.